This entry features one T cell receptor beta chain sequence. This sample was taken from a study of T cell responses to AZD1222 COVID-19 vaccine. CDR1 LGHDT and CDR2 YNNKEL come from the germline V gene (reference sequence). Trimming shortened V by 0 bases and J by 0 bases, and 9 bases separated the two germline ends. CDR3 length equals 16 residues. TCRdb keeps only in-frame clones here, not all; method: immunoSEQ multiplex PCR. The sample has about 160,000 clones, 92% seen once; the top ten hold about 4%. The chain combines TRBV3-1 (or the pseudogene TRBV3-2) with TRBJ1-3; D gene unclear. Here the sequenced sample was peripheral blood, taken on day 0 of MenACWY control vaccination. The TCR sequence derives from an adult in good health. The CDR3 coding sequence is TGTGCCAGCAGCCAAGAACTGGCCCTCTCTGGAAACACCATATATTTT. Translating it yields CASSQELALSGNTIYF.